Listed below are T cell receptor beta chains from one sample, sequenced in a study of blood T cell repertoires in COVID-19. Assay: immunoSEQ multiplex PCR; the TCRdb copy retains only in-frame clones and omits some. The table has around 700,000 clones, around 90% seen once. The specimen sequenced was peripheral blood. These receptors all come from a woman between 18 and 30 years old with acute or convalescent COVID-19. Both conserved end residues are part of each CDR3. The D gene is left open where the match is weak. Where a row states a size, it is once, few, many or the class of an expanded clone; other rows omit it.

d_gene	v_gene	abundance	j_gene	CDR3aa	CDR3nt
-	TRBV5-6	-	TRBJ2-1	CASSLDWQYNEQFF	TGTGCCAGCAGCTTGGATTGGCAGTACAATGAGCAGTTCTTC
-	TRBV7-6	-	TRBJ1-1	CASSLERGNTEAFF	TGTGCCAGCAGCTTAGAACGGGGGAACACTGAAGCTTTCTTT
-	TRBV6-2/TRBV6-3	-	TRBJ1-5	CASSYSAGWDQPQHF	TGTGCCAGCAGTTACAGCGCAGGGTGGGATCAGCCCCAGCATTTT
TRBD1	TRBV7-9	-	TRBJ1-5	CASSLGQGNQPQHF	TGTGCCAGCAGCTTGGGACAGGGGAATCAGCCCCAGCATTTT
TRBD1	TRBV18	-	TRBJ2-1	CASSPGVPRQGGNNEQFF	TGTGCCAGCTCACCTGGGGTCCCGAGACAGGGGGGAAATAATGAGCAGTTCTTC
-	TRBV5-1	once	TRBJ1-2	CASSLDPRFELTGYTF	TGCGCCAGCAGCTTGGATCCGAGGTTCGAACTTACCGGCTACACCTTC
TRBD1	TRBV2	-	TRBJ2-7	CASSSYGTGASYEQYF	TGTGCCAGCAGCAGCTACGGGACAGGGGCTTCCTACGAGCAGTACTTC
TRBD1	TRBV5-8	-	TRBJ1-1	CASSFGTGVYTEAFF	TGTGCCAGCAGCTTTGGGACAGGGGTTTACACTGAAGCTTTCTTT
-	TRBV20-1	-	TRBJ1-2	CSASVVGGLYGYTF	TGCAGTGCTAGTGTAGTGGGGGGTCTCTATGGCTACACCTTC
TRBD2	TRBV6-5	-	TRBJ2-1	CASSYEAGGDNEQFF	TGTGCCAGCAGTTACGAGGCGGGGGGGGACAATGAGCAGTTCTTC
-	TRBV11-2	once	TRBJ1-3	CASSLVYRPGSGNTIYF	TGTGCCAGCAGCTTAGTTTACCGGCCAGGCTCTGGAAACACCATATATTTT
-	TRBV5-1	once	TRBJ2-7	CASSLGPRDTLYEQYF	TGCGCCAGCAGCTTGGGCCCCCGGGACACCCTCTACGAGCAGTACTTC
TRBD2	TRBV6-1	-	TRBJ2-5	CASSEAPGRRGAQYF	TGTGCCAGCAGTGAAGCGCCGGGACGTCGGGGGGCCCAGTACTTC
TRBD2	TRBV6-4	many	TRBJ2-1	CASSDSSGGANEQFF	TGTGCCAGCAGTGACTCTAGCGGGGGGGCCAATGAGCAGTTCTTC
-	TRBV7-8	-	TRBJ1-3	CASSPSWGVGNTIYF	TGTGCCAGCAGCCCTAGTTGGGGGGTCGGAAACACCATATATTTT
-	TRBV2	-	TRBJ2-7	CASSEYDEQYF	TGTGCCAGCAGTGAATATGACGAGCAGTACTTC
-	TRBV4-3	-	TRBJ2-7	CASSQFGSYEQYF	TGCGCCAGCAGCCAATTCGGGAGCTACGAGCAGTACTTC
-	TRBV5-1	-	TRBJ1-6	CASSFQLSGNSPLHF	TGCGCCAGCAGCTTTCAGCTTTCGGGAAATTCACCCCTCCACTTT
-	TRBV7-8	-	TRBJ1-3	CASSLGAPGNTIYF	TGTGCCAGCAGCTTAGGGGCCCCTGGAAACACCATATATTTT
TRBD2	TRBV7-3	-	TRBJ2-1	CASSPGTSGGAGNEQFF	TGTGCCAGCAGCCCCGGGACTAGCGGGGGGGCCGGAAATGAGCAGTTCTTC
TRBD1	TRBV7-8	-	TRBJ2-7	CASSLGGTGNEQYF	TGTGCCAGCAGCTTAGGCGGGACAGGGAACGAGCAGTACTTC
-	TRBV5-1	-	TRBJ1-2	CASSLVAVMEGYTF	TGCGCCAGCAGCTTGGTGGCAGTCATGGAGGGCTACACCTTC
-	TRBV9	once	TRBJ1-2	CASSPRTVNYGYTF	TGTGCCAGCAGCCCCCGGACAGTTAACTATGGCTACACCTTC
TRBD2	TRBV3-1/TRBV3-2	once	TRBJ2-1	CASSQGLADEQFF	TGTGCCAGCAGCCAGGGACTAGCTGATGAGCAGTTCTTC
-	TRBV6-5	-	TRBJ2-1	CASSFGGRNEQFF	TGTGCCAGCAGTTTCGGAGGTCGGAATGAGCAGTTCTTC
-	TRBV30	once	TRBJ1-1	CAWSRRDTEAFF	TGTGCCTGGAGTCGAAGAGACACTGAAGCTTTCTTT
TRBD1	TRBV19	-	TRBJ1-1	CASSIGAGTANTEAFF	TGTGCCAGTAGTATAGGCGCCGGGACAGCGAACACTGAAGCTTTCTTT
TRBD2	TRBV7-9	-	TRBJ2-2	CASSLRLAGGSNTGELFF	TGTGCCAGCAGCTTAAGACTAGCGGGGGGATCGAACACCGGGGAGCTGTTTTTT
-	TRBV18	-	TRBJ1-6	CASSNRQQGPVEALHF	TGTGCCAGCTCAAACAGACAGCAAGGGCCGGTTGAAGCCCTCCACTTT
TRBD1	TRBV11-3	-	TRBJ2-3	CASATGGKETDTQYF	TGTGCCAGCGCAACAGGGGGCAAGGAGACAGATACGCAGTATTTT
-	TRBV7-9	-	TRBJ1-2	CASSLPSTYTF	TGTGCCAGCAGCTTACCGAGTACCTACACCTTC
TRBD2	TRBV5-1	-	TRBJ2-1	CASSLTSGGAGPEQFF	TGCGCCAGCAGCTTGACTAGCGGGGGGGCCGGGCCTGAGCAGTTCTTC
-	TRBV5-1	-	TRBJ1-1	CASSSEGTEAFF	TGCGCCAGCAGCTCCGAGGGAACTGAAGCTTTCTTT
-	TRBV19	-	TRBJ2-2	CASSIEVQENTGELFF	TGTGCCAGTAGTATAGAGGTGCAGGAGAACACCGGGGAGCTGTTTTTT
TRBD1	TRBV12-3/TRBV12-4	once	TRBJ1-2	CASSRGQGRGYTF	TGTGCCAGCAGCCGGGGACAGGGAAGGGGCTACACCTTC
TRBD2	TRBV5-1	-	TRBJ2-1	CASREAGGPEQFF	TGCGCCAGCAGGGAAGCGGGGGGACCTGAGCAGTTCTTC
TRBD1	TRBV19	-	TRBJ1-5	CASSLRGSNQPQHF	TGTGCCAGTAGTCTCAGGGGGAGCAATCAGCCCCAGCATTTT
-	TRBV27	once	TRBJ2-7	CASSPTPTGFYEQYF	TGTGCCAGCAGTCCAACCCCTACCGGGTTCTACGAGCAGTACTTC
-	TRBV11-2	-	TRBJ1-2	CASSSIRTQAFYGYTF	TGTGCCAGCAGTTCCATCAGGACACAAGCTTTCTATGGCTACACCTTC
-	TRBV6-2/TRBV6-3	-	TRBJ2-7	CASSYSGRDREQYF	TGTGCCAGCAGTTACTCAGGGCGGGATCGCGAGCAGTACTTC
-	TRBV6-5	-	TRBJ1-1	CASSTEGNTEAFF	TGTGCCAGCAGCACTGAGGGGAACACTGAAGCTTTCTTT
TRBD1	TRBV10-3	-	TRBJ2-1	CAISGGDRPNNEQFF	TGTGCCATCAGTGGGGGGGACAGGCCGAACAATGAGCAGTTCTTC
TRBD1	TRBV7-3	-	TRBJ1-3	CASSSAGGTGNTIYF	TGTGCCAGCAGCTCGGCAGGGGGCACTGGAAACACCATATATTTT
-	TRBV29-1	-	TRBJ1-2	CSLGQLDGYTF	TGCAGCCTCGGACAGCTGGATGGCTACACCTTC
-	TRBV4-1	-	TRBJ1-1	CASSIRGPGTEAFF	TGCGCCAGCAGCATCAGGGGTCCCGGCACTGAAGCTTTCTTT
-	TRBV19	-	TRBJ1-1	CASSAGVNTEAFF	TGTGCCAGTAGTGCCGGGGTTAACACTGAAGCTTTCTTT
-	TRBV6-5	-	TRBJ2-1	CASTPRTPLVEQFF	TGTGCCAGCACCCCCCGGACTCCCCTGGTAGAGCAGTTCTTC
TRBD2	TRBV25-1	-	TRBJ2-1	CASSGGGAREGRQFF	TGTGCCAGCAGTGGGGGGGGAGCCCGCGAGGGGCGGCAGTTCTTC
-	TRBV24-1	-	TRBJ1-5	CATSDATGSVNQPQHF	TGTGCCACCAGTGACGCTACAGGGTCGGTAAATCAGCCCCAGCATTTT